Sequencing of this TCR beta chain was carried out in a study of shared clonotypes between healthy human individuals. Study-wide results and limits: Shared clonotypes: about 5% naive CD4, 3.5% to 4% naive CD8, 2.3% memory CD4, under 0.45% memory CD8.

Assay: immunoSEQ multiplex PCR; the TCRdb copy retains only in-frame clones and omits some. Here the sample spans roughly 2,500,000 clones, roughly 93% being singletons. As concerns this clone: Its antigen is not identified.

All donors qualified as healthy HIV-negative adults and had experienced no recent acute infections or vaccinations. The CDR3 spans 16 residues. Per germline, CDR1 MNHNS and CDR2 SASEGT. Trimming at V came to 1 base and at J to 6 bases, leaving 6 bases not matched to a gene. This receptor was identified in a man between 18 and 35 years old in good health. Some clones in this sample may be carry-over from other donors' samples. This chain uses TRBV6-1 with TRBJ2-1; the match to TRBD2 covers 10 bases. Sequenced: naive CD4+ T cells from PBMCs. Subset noted: CD45RA+ positively selected. The DNA for the CDR3 is TGTGCCAGCAGTGAAGAGGCTAGCGGGAGAATCAATGAGCAGTTCTTC. This codes for CASSEEASGRINEQFF.